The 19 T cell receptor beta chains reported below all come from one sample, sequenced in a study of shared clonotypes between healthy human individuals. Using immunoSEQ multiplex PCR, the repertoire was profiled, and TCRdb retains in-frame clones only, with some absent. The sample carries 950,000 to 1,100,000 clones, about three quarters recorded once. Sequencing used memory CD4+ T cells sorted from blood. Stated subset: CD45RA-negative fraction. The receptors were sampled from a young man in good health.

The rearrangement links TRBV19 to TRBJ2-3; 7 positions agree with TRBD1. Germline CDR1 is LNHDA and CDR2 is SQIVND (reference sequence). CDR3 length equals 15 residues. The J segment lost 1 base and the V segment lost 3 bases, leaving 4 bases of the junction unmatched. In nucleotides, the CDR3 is TGTGCCAGTAGTATCCAACAGGGGCGCACAGATACGCAGTATTTT. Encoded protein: CASSIQQGRTDTQYF.

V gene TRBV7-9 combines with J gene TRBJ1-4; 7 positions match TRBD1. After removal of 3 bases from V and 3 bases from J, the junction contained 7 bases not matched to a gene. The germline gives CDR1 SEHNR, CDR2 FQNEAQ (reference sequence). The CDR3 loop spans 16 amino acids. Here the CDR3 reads CASSFRTGTANEKLFF. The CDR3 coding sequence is TGTGCCAGCAGCTTCCGAACCGGGACAGCTAATGAAAAACTGTTTTTT.

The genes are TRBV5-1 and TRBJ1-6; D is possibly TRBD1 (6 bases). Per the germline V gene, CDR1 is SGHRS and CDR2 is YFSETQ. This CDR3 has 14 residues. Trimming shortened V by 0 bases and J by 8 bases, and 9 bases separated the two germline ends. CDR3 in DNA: TGCGCCAGCAGCTTGGGACAGGCTTATTCACCCCTCCACTTT. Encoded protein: CASSLGQAYSPLHF.

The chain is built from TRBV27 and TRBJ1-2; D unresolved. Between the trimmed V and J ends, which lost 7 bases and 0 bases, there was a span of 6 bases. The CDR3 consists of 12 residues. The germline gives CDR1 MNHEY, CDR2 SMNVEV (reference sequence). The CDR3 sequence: CASKQANYGYTF. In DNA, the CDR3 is TGTGCCAGCAAACAAGCTAACTATGGCTACACCTTC.

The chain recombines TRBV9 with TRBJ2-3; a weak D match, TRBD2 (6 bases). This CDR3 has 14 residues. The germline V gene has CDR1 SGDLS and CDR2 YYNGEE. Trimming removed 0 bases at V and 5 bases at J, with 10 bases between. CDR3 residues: CASSVDVGGDTQYF. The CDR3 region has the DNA TGTGCCAGCAGCGTAGACGTCGGGGGAGATACGCAGTATTTT.

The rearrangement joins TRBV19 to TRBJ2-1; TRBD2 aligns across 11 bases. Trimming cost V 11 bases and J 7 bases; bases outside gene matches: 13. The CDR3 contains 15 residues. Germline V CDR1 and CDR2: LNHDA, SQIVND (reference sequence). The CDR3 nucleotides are TGTGCCTGCGGAGAACTAGCGGGAGAAGGGAATGAGCAGTTCTTC. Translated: CACGELAGEGNEQFF.

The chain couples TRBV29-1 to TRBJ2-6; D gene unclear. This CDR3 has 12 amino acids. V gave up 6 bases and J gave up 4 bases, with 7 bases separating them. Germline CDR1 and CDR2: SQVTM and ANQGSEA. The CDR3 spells CSVLTGANVLTF. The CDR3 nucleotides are TGCAGCGTACTGACCGGGGCCAACGTCCTGACTTTC.

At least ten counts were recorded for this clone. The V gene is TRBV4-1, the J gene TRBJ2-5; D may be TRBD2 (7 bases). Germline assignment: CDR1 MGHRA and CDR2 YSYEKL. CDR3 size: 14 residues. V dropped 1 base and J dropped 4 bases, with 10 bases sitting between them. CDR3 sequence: CASSQGRGGETQYF. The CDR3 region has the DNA TGCGCCAGCAGCCAAGGGAGGGGGGGAGAGACCCAGTACTTC.

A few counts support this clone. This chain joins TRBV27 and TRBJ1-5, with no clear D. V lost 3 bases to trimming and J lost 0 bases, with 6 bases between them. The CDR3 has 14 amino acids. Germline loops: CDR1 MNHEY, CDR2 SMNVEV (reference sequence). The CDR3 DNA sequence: TGTGCCAGCAGTTTTGGGGATAGCAATCAGCCCCAGCATTTT. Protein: CASSFGDSNQPQHF.

The CDR3 protein is CASSQDSTGRYEQYF. The CDR3 DNA reads TGCGCCAGCAGCCAAGATTCAACGGGCCGCTACGAGCAGTACTTC. V and J are TRBV4-3 and TRBJ2-5; D is unclear. The DNA end is a closer match to TRBJ2-7, so the J assignment may be wrong. Germline V lookup: CDR1 LGHNA, CDR2 YSLEER. The CDR3 totals 15 residues.

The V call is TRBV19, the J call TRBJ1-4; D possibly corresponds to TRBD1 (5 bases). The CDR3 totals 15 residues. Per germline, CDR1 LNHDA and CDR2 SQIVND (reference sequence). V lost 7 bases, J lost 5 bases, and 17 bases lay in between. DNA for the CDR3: TGTGCCAGTAACGCGGCGGGGACCACGAATGAAAAACTGTTTTTT. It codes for CASNAAGTTNEKLFF. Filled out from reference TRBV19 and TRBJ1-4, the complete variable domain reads DGGITQSPKYLFRKEGQNVTLSCEQNLNHDAMYWYRQDPGQGLRLIYYSQIVNDFQKGDIAEGYSVSREKKESFPLTVTSAQKNPTAFYLCASNAAGTTNEKLFFGSGTQLSVL.

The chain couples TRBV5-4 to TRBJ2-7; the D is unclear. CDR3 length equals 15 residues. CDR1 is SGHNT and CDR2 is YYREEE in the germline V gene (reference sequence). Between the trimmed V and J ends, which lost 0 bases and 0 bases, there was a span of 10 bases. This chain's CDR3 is CASSLDGRSSYEQYF. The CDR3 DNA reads TGTGCCAGCAGCTTGGACGGAAGATCCTCCTACGAGCAGTACTTC.

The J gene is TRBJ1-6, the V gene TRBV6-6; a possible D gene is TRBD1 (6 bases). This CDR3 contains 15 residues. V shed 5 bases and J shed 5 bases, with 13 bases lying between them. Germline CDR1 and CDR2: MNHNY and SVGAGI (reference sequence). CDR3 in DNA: TGTGCCAGCAGTACACCGGGACAAAATAATTCACCCCTCCACTTT. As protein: CASSTPGQNNSPLHF.

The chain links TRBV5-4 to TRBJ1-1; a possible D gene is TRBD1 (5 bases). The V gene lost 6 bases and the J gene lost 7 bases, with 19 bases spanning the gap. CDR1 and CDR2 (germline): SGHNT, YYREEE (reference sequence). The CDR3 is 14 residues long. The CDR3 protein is CASKTGGNLGEAFF. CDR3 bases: TGTGCCAGCAAGACCGGGGGGAATTTGGGTGAAGCTTTCTTT.

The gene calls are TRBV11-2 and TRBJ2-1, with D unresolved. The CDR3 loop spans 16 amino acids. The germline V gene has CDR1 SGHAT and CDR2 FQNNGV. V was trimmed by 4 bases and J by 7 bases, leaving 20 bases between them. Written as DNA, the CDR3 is TGTGCCAGCAGCTGGGGATTAGCCGCTCTCGGAAATGAGCAGTTCTTC. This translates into CASSWGLAALGNEQFF.

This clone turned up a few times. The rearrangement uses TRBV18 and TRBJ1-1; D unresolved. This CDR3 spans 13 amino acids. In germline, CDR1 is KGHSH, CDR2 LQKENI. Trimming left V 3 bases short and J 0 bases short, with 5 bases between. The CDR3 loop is CASSPVMNTEAFF. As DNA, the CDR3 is TGTGCCAGCTCACCTGTAATGAACACTGAAGCTTTCTTT. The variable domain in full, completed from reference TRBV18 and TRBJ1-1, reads NAGVMQNPRHLVRRRGQEARLRCSPMKGHSHVYWYRQLPEEGLKFMVYLQKENIIDESGMPKERFSAEFPKEGPSILRIQQVVRGDSAAYFCASSPVMNTEAFFGQGTRLTVV.

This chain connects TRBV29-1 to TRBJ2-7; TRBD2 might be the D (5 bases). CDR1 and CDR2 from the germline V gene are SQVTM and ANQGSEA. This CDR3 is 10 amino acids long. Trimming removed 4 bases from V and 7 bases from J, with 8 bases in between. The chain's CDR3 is CSVGGFEQYF. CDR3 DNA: TGCAGCGTTGGAGGGTTTGAGCAGTACTTC.

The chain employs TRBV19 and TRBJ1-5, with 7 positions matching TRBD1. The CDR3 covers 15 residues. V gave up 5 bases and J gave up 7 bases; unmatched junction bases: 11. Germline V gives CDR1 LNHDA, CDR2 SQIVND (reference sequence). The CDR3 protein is CASSPGQPADQPQHF. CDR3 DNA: TGTGCCAGTAGTCCGGGACAGCCCGCGGACCAGCCCCAGCATTTT.

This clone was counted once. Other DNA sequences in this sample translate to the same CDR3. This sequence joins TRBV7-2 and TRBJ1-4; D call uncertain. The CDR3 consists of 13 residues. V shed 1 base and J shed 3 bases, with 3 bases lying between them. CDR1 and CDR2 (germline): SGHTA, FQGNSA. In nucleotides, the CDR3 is TGTGCCAGCAGCTTAGGACCTAATGAAAAACTGTTTTTT. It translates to CASSLGPNEKLFF.